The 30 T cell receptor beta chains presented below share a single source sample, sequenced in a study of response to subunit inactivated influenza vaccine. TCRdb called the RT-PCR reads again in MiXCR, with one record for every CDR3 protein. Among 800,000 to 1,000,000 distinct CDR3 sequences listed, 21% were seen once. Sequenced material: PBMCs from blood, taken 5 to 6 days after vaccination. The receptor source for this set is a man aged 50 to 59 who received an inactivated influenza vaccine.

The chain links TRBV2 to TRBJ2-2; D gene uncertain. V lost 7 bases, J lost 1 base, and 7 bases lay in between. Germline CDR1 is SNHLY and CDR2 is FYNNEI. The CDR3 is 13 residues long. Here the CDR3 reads CASTVLNTGELFF. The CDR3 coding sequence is TGTGCCAGCACCGTACTGAACACCGGGGAGCTGTTTTTT. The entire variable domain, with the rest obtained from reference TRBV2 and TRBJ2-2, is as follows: EPEVTQTPSHQVTQMGQEVILRCVPISNHLYFYWYRQILGQKVEFLVSFYNNEISEKSEIFDDQFSVERPDGSNFTLKIRSTKLEDSAMYFCASTVLNTGELFFGEGSRLTVL.

CDR3 DNA: TGTGCCAGCAGCTTAGTCACCGGGGAAAACTATGGCTACACCTTC. It yields the protein CASSLVTGENYGYTF. The chain carries TRBV7-8 and TRBJ1-2; D gene ambiguous. From germline, CDR1 is SGHVS and CDR2 FQNEAQ. V shed 1 base and J shed 2 bases, with 11 bases lying between them. The CDR3 runs 15 residues. Drawing the rest from reference TRBV7-8 and TRBJ1-2, the complete variable domain is GAGVSQSPRYKVAKRGQDVALRCDPISGHVSLFWYQQALGQGPEFLTYFQNEAQLDKSGLPSDRFFAERPEGSVSTLKIQRTQQEDSAVYLCASSLVTGENYGYTFGSGTRLTVV.

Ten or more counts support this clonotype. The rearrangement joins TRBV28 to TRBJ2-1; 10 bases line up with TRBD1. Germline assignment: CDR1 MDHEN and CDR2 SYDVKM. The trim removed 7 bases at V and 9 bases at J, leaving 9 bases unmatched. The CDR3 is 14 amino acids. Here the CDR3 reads CASTLGQGIFEQFF. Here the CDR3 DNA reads TGTGCCAGCACCCTGGGACAGGGGATTTTTGAGCAGTTCTTC.

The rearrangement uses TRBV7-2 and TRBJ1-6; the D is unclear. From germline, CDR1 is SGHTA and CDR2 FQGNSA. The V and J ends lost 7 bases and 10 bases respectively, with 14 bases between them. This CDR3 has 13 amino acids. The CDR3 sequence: CASTEGVGSPLHF. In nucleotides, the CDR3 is TGTGCCAGCACCGAAGGAGTTGGCTCACCCCTCCACTTT.

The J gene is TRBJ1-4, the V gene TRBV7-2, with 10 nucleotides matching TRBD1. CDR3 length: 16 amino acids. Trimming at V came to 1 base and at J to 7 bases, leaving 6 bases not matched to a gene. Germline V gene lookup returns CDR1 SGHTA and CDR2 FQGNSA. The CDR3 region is CASSLDGGTGVEKLFF. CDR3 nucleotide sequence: TGTGCCAGCAGCTTAGATGGTGGGACAGGGGTTGAAAAACTGTTTTTT.

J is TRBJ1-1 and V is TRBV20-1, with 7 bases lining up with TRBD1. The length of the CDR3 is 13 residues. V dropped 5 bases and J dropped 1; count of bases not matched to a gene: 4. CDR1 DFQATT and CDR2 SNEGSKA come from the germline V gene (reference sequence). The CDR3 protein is CSARDRTNTEAFF. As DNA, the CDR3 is TGCAGTGCTCGGGACAGAACGAACACTGAAGCTTTCTTT.

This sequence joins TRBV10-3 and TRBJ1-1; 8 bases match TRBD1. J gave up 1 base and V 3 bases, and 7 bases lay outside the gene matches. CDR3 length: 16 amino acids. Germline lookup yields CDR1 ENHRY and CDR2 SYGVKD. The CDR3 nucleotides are TGTGCCATCAGTGAACAGCCCGGGACAGGGAACACTGAAGCTTTCTTT. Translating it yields CAISEQPGTGNTEAFF.

The CDR3 DNA reads as TGTGCCAGCAGGACGGCTTCGTTTAGGCCCCAGCATTTT. Its protein is CASRTASFRPQHF. The V gene is TRBV6-1, the J gene TRBJ1-5; D is ambiguous. The CDR3 is 13 residues long. Trimming cost V 6 bases and J 9 bases, with 15 bases left between them. The germline CDR1 and CDR2 sequences are MNHNS and SASEGT.

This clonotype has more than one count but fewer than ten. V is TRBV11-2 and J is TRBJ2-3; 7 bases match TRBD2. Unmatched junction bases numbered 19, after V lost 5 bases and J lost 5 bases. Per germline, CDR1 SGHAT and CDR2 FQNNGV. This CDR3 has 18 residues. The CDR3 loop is CASSPPILAGVPVDTQYF. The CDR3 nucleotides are TGTGCCAGCAGCCCACCCATTTTAGCGGGCGTTCCCGTAGATACGCAGTATTTT.

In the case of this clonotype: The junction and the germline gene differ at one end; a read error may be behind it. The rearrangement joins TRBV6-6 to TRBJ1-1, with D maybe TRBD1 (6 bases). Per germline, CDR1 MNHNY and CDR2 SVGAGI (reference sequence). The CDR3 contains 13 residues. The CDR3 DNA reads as TGTGCCAGCATTTACAGGGAGGGCACTGAAGCTTTCTTT. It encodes CASIYREGTEAFF.

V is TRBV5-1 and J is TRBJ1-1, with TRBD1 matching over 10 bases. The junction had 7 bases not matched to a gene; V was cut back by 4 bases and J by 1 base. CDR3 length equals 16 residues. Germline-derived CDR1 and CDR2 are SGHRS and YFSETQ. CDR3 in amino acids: CASSPGTGAGNTEAFF. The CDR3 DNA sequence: TGCGCCAGCAGCCCTGGGACAGGGGCTGGGAACACTGAAGCTTTCTTT.

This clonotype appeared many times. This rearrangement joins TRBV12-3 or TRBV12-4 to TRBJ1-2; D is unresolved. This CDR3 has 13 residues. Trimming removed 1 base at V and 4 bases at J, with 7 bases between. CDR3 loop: CASSLGAAYGYTF. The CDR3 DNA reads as TGTGCCAGCAGTTTAGGGGCGGCCTATGGCTACACCTTC.

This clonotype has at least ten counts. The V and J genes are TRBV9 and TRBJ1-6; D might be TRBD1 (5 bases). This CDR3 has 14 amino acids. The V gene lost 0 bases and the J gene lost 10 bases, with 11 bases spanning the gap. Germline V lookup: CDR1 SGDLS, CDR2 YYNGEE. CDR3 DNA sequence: TGTGCCAGCAGCGTAGGTCAGGGCGACTCACCCCTCCACTTT. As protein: CASSVGQGDSPLHF.

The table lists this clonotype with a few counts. CDR3 nucleotide sequence: TGCAGTGCGGCCCGGCTAGCGCGCACCGGGGAGCTGTTTTTT. Translating it yields CSAARLARTGELFF. V usage is TRBV20-1 and J usage is TRBJ2-2; tentatively, D is TRBD2 (6 bases). V lost 6 bases and J lost 4, with 15 bases in between. The germline CDR1 and CDR2 sequences are DFQATT and SNEGSKA (reference sequence). The CDR3 length is 14 residues.

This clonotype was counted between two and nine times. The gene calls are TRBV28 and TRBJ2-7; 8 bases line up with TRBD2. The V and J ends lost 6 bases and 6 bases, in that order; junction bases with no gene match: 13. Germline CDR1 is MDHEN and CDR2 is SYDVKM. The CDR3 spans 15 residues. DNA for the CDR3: TGTGCCAGCAGATATAGCGCGGGGGGAACTGGCGAGCAGTACTTC. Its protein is CASRYSAGGTGEQYF.

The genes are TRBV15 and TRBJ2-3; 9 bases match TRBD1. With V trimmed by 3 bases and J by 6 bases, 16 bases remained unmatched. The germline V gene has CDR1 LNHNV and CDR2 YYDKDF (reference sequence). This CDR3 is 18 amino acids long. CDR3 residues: CATSSALRDRARWDTQYF. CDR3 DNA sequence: TGTGCCACCAGCAGTGCTTTGAGGGACAGGGCCCGTTGGGATACGCAGTATTTT.

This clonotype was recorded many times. Here the CDR3 DNA reads TGTGCCAGCAGTGAATTGAGCGAAACGCTAGCCAAAAACATTCAGTACTTC. Amino acids: CASSELSETLAKNIQYF. The chain recombines TRBV2 with TRBJ2-4; D is unclear. The CDR3 consists of 17 residues. V was cut by 2 bases and J by 0 bases, with 14 bases left in between. The germline V gene has CDR1 SNHLY and CDR2 FYNNEI.

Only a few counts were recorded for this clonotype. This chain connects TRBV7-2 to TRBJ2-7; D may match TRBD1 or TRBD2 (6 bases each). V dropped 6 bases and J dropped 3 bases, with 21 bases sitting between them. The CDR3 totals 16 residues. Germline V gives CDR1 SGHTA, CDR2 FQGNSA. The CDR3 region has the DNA TGTGCCAGCAGGGATCCCGCCGACAAGGGGGGCTACGAGCAGTACTTC. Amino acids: CASRDPADKGGYEQYF.

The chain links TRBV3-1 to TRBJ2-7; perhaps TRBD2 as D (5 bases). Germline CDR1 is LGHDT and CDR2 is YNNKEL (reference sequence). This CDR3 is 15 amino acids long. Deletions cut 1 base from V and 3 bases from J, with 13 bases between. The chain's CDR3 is CASSQVGKGLYEQYF. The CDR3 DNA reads TGTGCCAGCAGCCAAGTCGGGAAGGGCCTCTACGAGCAGTACTTC.

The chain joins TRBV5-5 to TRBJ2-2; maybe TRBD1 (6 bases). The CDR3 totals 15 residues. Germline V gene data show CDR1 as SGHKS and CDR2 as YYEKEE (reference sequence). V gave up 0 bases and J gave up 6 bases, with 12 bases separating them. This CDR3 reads CASSLDRDHAGELFF. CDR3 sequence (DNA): TGTGCCAGCAGCTTGGACAGGGATCATGCCGGGGAGCTGTTTTTT. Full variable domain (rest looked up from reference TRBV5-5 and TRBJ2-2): DAGVTQSPTHLIKTRGQQVTLRCSPISGHKSVSWYQQVLGQGPQFIFQYYEKEERGRGNFPDRFSARQFPNYSSELNVNALLLGDSALYLCASSLDRDHAGELFFGEGSRLTVL.

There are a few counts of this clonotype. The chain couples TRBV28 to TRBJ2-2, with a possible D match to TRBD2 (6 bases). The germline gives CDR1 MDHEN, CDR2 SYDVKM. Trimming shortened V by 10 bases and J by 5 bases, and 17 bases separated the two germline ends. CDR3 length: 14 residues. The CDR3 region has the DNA TGTGCCACCCACGCTCGGGGGTGGACCGGGGAGCTGTTTTTT. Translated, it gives CATHARGWTGELFF.

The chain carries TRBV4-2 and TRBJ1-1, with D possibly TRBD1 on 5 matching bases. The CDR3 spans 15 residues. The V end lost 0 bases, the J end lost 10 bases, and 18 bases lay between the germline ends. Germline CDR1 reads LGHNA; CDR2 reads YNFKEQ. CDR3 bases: TGTGCCAGCAGCCAAGATCGTGGGGTCGGGGCTAGAGCTTTCTTT. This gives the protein CASSQDRGVGARAFF.

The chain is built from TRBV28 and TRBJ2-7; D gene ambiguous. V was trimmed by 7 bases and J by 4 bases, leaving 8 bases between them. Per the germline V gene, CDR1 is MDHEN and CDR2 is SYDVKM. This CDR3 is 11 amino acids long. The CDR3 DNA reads TGTGCCAGCATCGGCAAATACGAGCAGTACTTC. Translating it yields CASIGKYEQYF.

The DNA of the CDR3 is TGTGCCAGCAGTTTGGGGCTAGTCGGAGATACGCAGTATTTT. Translating gives CASSLGLVGDTQYF. The J gene is TRBJ2-3, the V gene TRBV12-3 or TRBV12-4; tentatively, D is TRBD1 (5 bases). V was shortened by 3 bases and J by 5 bases, with 12 bases between the two germline ends. The CDR3 extends over 14 amino acids.

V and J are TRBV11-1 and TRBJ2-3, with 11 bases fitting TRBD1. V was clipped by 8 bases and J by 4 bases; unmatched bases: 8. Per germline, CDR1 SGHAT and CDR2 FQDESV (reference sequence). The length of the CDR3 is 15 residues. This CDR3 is CASVVRTGGSDTQYF. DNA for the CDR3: TGTGCCAGCGTAGTACGGACAGGGGGCTCAGATACGCAGTATTTT.

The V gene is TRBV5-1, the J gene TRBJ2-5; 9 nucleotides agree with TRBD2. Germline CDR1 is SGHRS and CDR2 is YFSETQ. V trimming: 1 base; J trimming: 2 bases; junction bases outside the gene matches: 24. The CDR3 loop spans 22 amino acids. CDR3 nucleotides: TGCGCCAGCAGCTTGTGGCCTAGAAAGACTAGCGGAGCTACTTCCAATCAAGAGACCCAGTACTTC. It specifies CASSLWPRKTSGATSNQETQYF.

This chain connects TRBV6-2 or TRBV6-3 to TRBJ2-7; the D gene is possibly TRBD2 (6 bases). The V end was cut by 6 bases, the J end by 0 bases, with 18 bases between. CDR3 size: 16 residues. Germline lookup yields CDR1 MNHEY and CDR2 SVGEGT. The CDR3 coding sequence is TGTGCCAGCAGCCACCCTTCCCAGGGACTCTCCTACGAGCAGTACTTC. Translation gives CASSHPSQGLSYEQYF.

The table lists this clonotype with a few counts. In nucleotides, the CDR3 is TGTGCCAGCAGCCAGGCTTCGGACAATCAGCCCCAGCATTTT. As protein: CASSQASDNQPQHF. This chain links TRBV3-1 with TRBJ1-5; D unresolved. The CDR3 is 14 residues long. Germline loops: CDR1 LGHDT, CDR2 YNNKEL (reference sequence). The V end lost 3 bases, the J end lost 3 bases, and 9 bases lay between the germline ends.

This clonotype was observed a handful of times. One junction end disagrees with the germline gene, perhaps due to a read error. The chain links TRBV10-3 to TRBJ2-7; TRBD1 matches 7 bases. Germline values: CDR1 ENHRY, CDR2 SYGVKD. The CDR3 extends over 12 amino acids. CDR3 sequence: CAINETGWEQYF. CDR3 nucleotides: TGTGCCATCAATGAGACAGGGTGGGAGCAGTACTTC.

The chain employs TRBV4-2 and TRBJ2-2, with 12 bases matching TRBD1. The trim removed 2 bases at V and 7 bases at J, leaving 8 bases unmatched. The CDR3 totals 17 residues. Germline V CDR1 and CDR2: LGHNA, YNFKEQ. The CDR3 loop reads CASSQYRDRGLLGELFF. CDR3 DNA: TGTGCCAGCAGCCAATACCGGGACAGGGGGCTGCTCGGGGAGCTGTTTTTT.